The entry below gives a single T cell receptor (beta chain) sequence along with its context. Its antigen is still unknown. Together with a sample-barcoded 5' primer, a J-beta primer mix was included in a second PCR lasting about 7 to 11 cycles. Each cDNA was tagged by a template-switch adaptor containing 12 random nucleotides. TCRdb recomputed calls from the 5' RACE reads with MiXCR, one row per CDR3 protein. Altogether around 1,600,000 distinct CDR3 sequences are present, less than 45% being singletons, with the ten largest covering approximately 4.1%. The CDR3 runs 15 residues. Germline assignment: CDR1 SGHRS and CDR2 YFSETQ. This record belongs to a study of blood T cells in healthy people across ages. Findings and caveats of the study: Significant beta diversity loss was already apparent by age around 40, declining roughly linearly. CMV infection status of these donors was not known.

This TCR was recovered from a young woman in good health. The sequencing input was blood. The J gene is TRBJ2-4, the V gene TRBV5-1, with a possible D match to TRBD1 (5 bases). The J call may be incorrect, as the DNA end agrees better with TRBJ2-7. This chain's CDR3 is CASSLDRLYSGEQYF. The DNA for the CDR3 is TGCGCCAGCAGCTTGGACAGGCTGTATTCCGGCGAGCAGTACTTC.